The 28 T cell receptor beta chains in this list originate from one sample, sequenced in a study of blood T cells in healthy people across ages. The use of a sample-barcoded 5' primer and a J-beta primer mix characterized a second PCR of roughly 6 to 11 cycles. TCRdb re-called the 5' RACE reads with MiXCR, one entry per CDR3 protein. The data contain approximately 1.5 million distinct CDR3 sequences, roughly a third of them seen just once; the ten biggest clones take up 10% to 12%. Input material: blood. The receptors were sampled from a woman aged 25 to 39 in good health.

This clonotype was recorded a few times. This chain links TRBV29-1 with TRBJ2-4; 8 bases match TRBD2. Germline CDR1 and CDR2: SQVTM and ANQGSEA. The V and J ends lost 4 bases and 0 bases, in that order; junction bases with no gene match: 17. This CDR3 has 19 amino acids. CDR3 amino acids: CSVAGEGISGALAKNIQYF. CDR3 bases: TGCAGCGTTGCCGGTGAGGGCATTAGCGGGGCGTTAGCCAAAAACATTCAGTACTTC. Complete variable domain (other parts from reference TRBV29-1 and TRBJ2-4): SAVISQKPSRDICQRGTSLTIQCQVDSQVTMMFWYRQQPGQSLTLIATANQGSEATYESGFVIDKFPISRPNLTFSTLTVSNMSPEDSSIYLCSVAGEGISGALAKNIQYFGAGTRLSVL.

This clonotype was counted only a few times. V is TRBV28 and J is TRBJ2-1, with D perhaps assigned TRBD1 or TRBD2 (5 bases each). V was shortened by 5 bases and J by 9 bases, with 14 bases between the two germline ends. Germline CDR1 and CDR2: MDHEN and SYDVKM. This CDR3 has 13 amino acids. The CDR3 DNA follows: TGTGCCAGCAGTCCCGCCCCGGGACGTGAGCAGTTCTTC. It codes for CASSPAPGREQFF.

This clonotype has only one observation. The chain has TRBV7-9 and TRBJ1-6; no clear D gene. V lost 1 base to trimming and J lost 10 bases, with 8 bases between them. Germline lookup yields CDR1 SEHNR and CDR2 FQNEAQ (reference sequence). The CDR3 contains 13 residues. The chain's CDR3 is CASSLEGGSPLHF. The DNA for the CDR3 is TGTGCCAGCAGCTTAGAGGGCGGATCACCCCTCCACTTT.

This chain uses TRBV12-3 or TRBV12-4 with TRBJ2-1, with 13 bases lining up with TRBD2. The V segment lost 5 bases and the J segment 1 base; nucleotides outside the gene matches: 8. CDR3 length: 18 residues. The CDR3 coding sequence is TGTGCCAGCAGTCTAAGGACTAGCGGGAGTAGATCCTACAATGAGCAGTTCTTC. As protein: CASSLRTSGSRSYNEQFF.

This clonotype was detected only a few times. This chain joins TRBV9 and TRBJ2-5, with D possibly being TRBD1 (6 bases). Trimming removed 4 bases from V and 0 bases from J, with 16 bases in between. The CDR3 has 16 amino acids. In germline, CDR1 is SGDLS, CDR2 YYNGEE. As DNA, the CDR3 is TGTGCCAGCAGCCCAGGGGAACAGGGTGACCAAGAGACCCAGTACTTC. It translates to CASSPGEQGDQETQYF.

The chain combines TRBV6-4 with TRBJ2-5; the match to TRBD2 covers 8 bases. The CDR3 is 20 residues long. Germline-derived CDR1 and CDR2 are MRHNA and SNTAGT. The V gene end was trimmed by 1 base and the J gene end by 2 bases; junction bases not matched to a gene: 18. CDR3 region: CASSDFVEVKERETQETQYF. The CDR3 bases are TGTGCCAGCAGTGACTTTGTAGAGGTTAAGGAGCGGGAGACTCAAGAGACCCAGTACTTC.

CDR3 coding DNA: TGTGCCAGCAGCCGAGGAGCGGGGGACTACGAGCAGTACTTC. Protein sequence: CASSRGAGDYEQYF. The rearrangement uses TRBV3-1 and TRBJ2-7, with 8 bases identical to TRBD2. There are 14 residues in the CDR3. The V segment lost 4 bases and the J segment 3 bases; nucleotides outside the gene matches: 5. Per germline, CDR1 LGHDT and CDR2 YNNKEL (reference sequence).

The chain couples TRBV7-2 to TRBJ1-1; D is perhaps TRBD1 (6 bases). The V end lost 5 bases, the J end lost 3 bases, and 19 bases lay between the germline ends. The CDR3 has 16 amino acids. The germline V gene encodes CDR1 SGHTA and CDR2 FQGNSA. The CDR3 DNA sequence: TGTGCCAGCAGCGCCTTGCTCAGGGGCACGTACACTGAAGCTTTCTTT. The encoded protein is CASSALLRGTYTEAFF.

CDR3 sequence: CATSKGVGSREKLFF. The DNA for the CDR3 is TGTGCCACCAGCAAGGGGGTTGGGAGCCGAGAAAAACTGTTTTTT. This chain connects TRBV15 to TRBJ1-4; perhaps TRBD1 as D (6 bases). Germline V gene sequence: CDR1 LNHNV, CDR2 YYDKDF (reference sequence). There are 15 residues in the CDR3. V was clipped by 4 bases and J by 8 bases, with 17 bases between them.

In this sample, this clonotype turned up many times. The chain carries TRBV7-9 and TRBJ1-2, with D hard to call. The V end was cut by 1 base, the J end by 7 bases, with 1 base between. The V gene's germline CDR1 is SEHNR and CDR2 FQNEAQ (reference sequence). The CDR3 loop spans 10 amino acids. CDR3: CASSLVGYTF. The CDR3 DNA follows: TGTGCCAGCAGCTTAGTTGGCTACACCTTC. Filled out from reference TRBV7-9 and TRBJ1-2, the complete variable domain reads DTGVSQNPRHKITKRGQNVTFRCDPISEHNRLYWYRQTLGQGPEFLTYFQNEAQLEKSRLLSDRFSAERPKGSFSTLEIQRTEQGDSAMYLCASSLVGYTFGSGTRLTVV.

In the case of this clonotype: The germline gene is not matched at one end of the junction; a read error may be the cause. Here the CDR3 reads CVSSSGALVNYGYTF. The CDR3 DNA reads as TGTGTCAGCAGCTCAGGGGCCCTGGTAAACTATGGCTACACCTTC. The J gene is TRBJ1-2, the V gene TRBV7-9, with a tentative D call TRBD1 (6 bases). From germline, CDR1 is SEHNR and CDR2 FQNEAQ (reference sequence). There are 15 residues in the CDR3.

The table lists this clonotype with a few counts. The chain employs TRBV21-1 and TRBJ2-7. TRBV21-1 corresponds to a pseudogene. The CDR3 sequence is 14 residues long. CDR3 coding DNA: TGTGCCAGCAGCAAACTACGGCCACGGTACGAGCAGTACTTC. Translation: CASSKLRPRYEQYF.

This clonotype showed up many times. V usage is TRBV15 and J usage is TRBJ2-4, with a possible D match to TRBD2 (5 bases). The CDR3 is made up of 14 amino acids. V was pared by 9 bases and J by 6 bases, with 18 bases between. Germline V gene lookup returns CDR1 LNHNV and CDR2 YYDKDF (reference sequence). The CDR3 DNA reads as TGTGCCACTACCGAACACGGAGGCTTAAACATTCAGTACTTC. Protein: CATTEHGGLNIQYF.

This clonotype has more than one count but fewer than ten. Here the CDR3 reads CASSASLRGGYTF. CDR3 sequence (DNA): TGTGCCAGCAGTGCCTCGCTCCGGGGCGGCTACACCTTC. The rearrangement links TRBV2 to TRBJ1-2; D is perhaps TRBD1 (5 bases). In germline, CDR1 is SNHLY, CDR2 FYNNEI. The CDR3 is 13 amino acids. The ends were cut back, 4 bases at V and 8 bases at J, with 14 bases in the middle.

This clonotype has just a few counts. This chain joins TRBV27 and TRBJ2-1, with D perhaps matching TRBD1 or TRBD2 (7 bases each). From germline, CDR1 is MNHEY and CDR2 SMNVEV (reference sequence). Trimming removed 7 bases at V and 3 bases at J, with 16 bases between. The CDR3 spans 15 residues. The CDR3 DNA reads TGTGCCAGCACCTCAGGGGGGGATCGCTACAATGAGCAGTTCTTC. This translates into CASTSGGDRYNEQFF.

This clonotype was seen a handful of times. Germline is not matched at one junction end, which may reflect a read error. The V and J genes are TRBV5-1 and TRBJ2-3; D may be TRBD2 (5 bases). Per the germline V gene, CDR1 is SGHRS and CDR2 is YFSETQ. This CDR3 is built from 17 residues. The CDR3 sequence is CASSLTSGGSSTDTQYF. The CDR3 bases are TGTGCCAGCAGCTTAACGTCGGGCGGGTCAAGCACAGATACGCAGTATTTT. The full variable domain, in which reference TRBV5-1 and TRBJ2-3 provide the parts outside the CDR3, is KAGVTQTPRYLIKTRGQQVTLSCSPISGHRSVSWYQQTPGQGLQFLFEYFSETQRNKGNFPGRFSGRQFSNSRSEMNVSTLELGDSALYLCASSLTSGGSSTDTQYFGPGTRLTVL.

In its sample, this clonotype was seen once. The chain combines TRBV7-9 with TRBJ2-7; D assignment may be TRBD1 or TRBD2 (6 bases each). Germline V CDR1 and CDR2: SEHNR, FQNEAQ (reference sequence). Between the trimmed V and J ends, which lost 3 bases and 3 bases, there was a span of 15 bases. There are 15 residues in the CDR3. The CDR3 DNA follows: TGTGCCAGCAGCTTTCAATCAGGGGACTTCTACGAGCAGTACTTC. Residues: CASSFQSGDFYEQYF. The full variable domain, in which reference TRBV7-9 and TRBJ2-7 provide the parts outside the CDR3, is DTGVSQNPRHKITKRGQNVTFRCDPISEHNRLYWYRQTLGQGPEFLTYFQNEAQLEKSRLLSDRFSAERPKGSFSTLEIQRTEQGDSAMYLCASSFQSGDFYEQYFGPGTRLTVT.

The table lists this clonotype with a few counts. The chain couples TRBV5-1 to TRBJ2-5; D remains ambiguous. The J call may be wrong; the DNA end is better matched by TRBJ2-7. The CDR3 has 14 residues. Germline loops: CDR1 SGHRS, CDR2 YFSETQ. CDR3 in amino acids: CASSLEGYPYEQYF. In nucleotides, the CDR3 is TGCGCCAGCAGCTTGGAGGGCTACCCATACGAGCAGTACTTC.

This clonotype showed up just a few times. The chain has TRBV12-3 or TRBV12-4 and TRBJ2-7, with TRBD1 matching 9 bases. The CDR3 runs to 15 residues. V shed 6 bases and J 3 bases; nucleotides not matched to a gene: 9. DNA of the CDR3: TGTGCCAGCAGGTCCGGACAGGGGAAGATCTACGAGCAGTACTTC. This encodes CASRSGQGKIYEQYF.

As to this clonotype: This may arise from a read error, as a much more abundant clone is one base away. This rearrangement joins TRBV20-1 to TRBJ2-5; D gene ambiguous. The germline gives CDR1 DFQATT, CDR2 SNEGSKA (reference sequence). The CDR3 is made up of 13 amino acids. The CDR3 region is CSASRAIQETQCF. The CDR3 nucleotides are TGCAGTGCTAGTCGAGCCATACAAGAGACCCAGTGCTTC.

The V call is TRBV7-2, the J call TRBJ1-1; 8 nucleotides match TRBD1. The CDR3 has 17 amino acids. Germline loops: CDR1 SGHTA, CDR2 FQGNSA. V was clipped by 5 bases and J by 0 bases; unmatched bases: 11. The CDR3 protein is CASSRTTGGLLNTEAFF. The CDR3 DNA follows: TGTGCCAGCAGCCGTACTACAGGGGGACTACTGAACACTGAAGCTTTCTTT.

V usage is TRBV21-1 and J usage is TRBJ2-6. TRBV21-1 is given as a pseudogene. The CDR3 loop spans 16 amino acids. The CDR3 sequence: CASSLKPSSGANVLTF. The CDR3 nucleotides are TGTGCCAGCAGCCTTAAACCAAGCTCTGGGGCCAACGTCCTGACTTTC.

This clonotype was recorded once. V usage is TRBV7-9 and J usage is TRBJ2-3; D gene ambiguous. CDR3 length equals 12 residues. Germline CDR1 is SEHNR and CDR2 is FQNEAQ (reference sequence). Trimming stripped 8 bases from V and 1 base from J, with 7 bases between. The CDR3 DNA follows: TGTGCCAGCTTGAAGGGCACAGATACGCAGTATTTT. As protein: CASLKGTDTQYF.

This clonotype appeared many times. The chain is built from TRBV20-1 and TRBJ2-7; no firm D call. With 1 base removed from V and 0 bases from J, the gap between germline ends came to 16 bases. The CDR3 covers 16 residues. The germline CDR1 and CDR2 sequences are DFQATT and SNEGSKA (reference sequence). The CDR3 DNA sequence: TGCAGTGCTAGAGGCTTCGAGAGCGCTAGCTCCTACGAGCAGTACTTC. It translates to CSARGFESASSYEQYF.

The chain links TRBV4-1 to TRBJ1-6; D is ambiguous. This CDR3 spans 14 amino acids. V was trimmed by 0 bases and J by 15 bases, leaving 15 bases between them. The V gene's germline CDR1 is MGHRA and CDR2 YSYEKL. As DNA, the CDR3 is TGCGCCAGCAGCCAAGAAGGAGAAACCCCTCTCCTCCACTTT. Protein sequence: CASSQEGETPLLHF.

V and J are TRBV11-2 and TRBJ2-7; 11 nucleotides match TRBD2. The germline V gene has CDR1 SGHAT and CDR2 FQNNGV. The J segment lost 0 bases and the V segment lost 7 bases, leaving 8 bases of the junction unmatched. The CDR3 is 16 residues long. The CDR3 DNA reads as TGTGCCAGCAACAAGGGGACTAGCGGTTACTCCTACGAGCAGTACTTC. Amino acids: CASNKGTSGYSYEQYF.

V usage is TRBV7-9 and J usage is TRBJ2-7, with D possibly matching TRBD2 (6 bases). The CDR3 is made up of 16 amino acids. CDR1 SEHNR and CDR2 FQNEAQ come from the germline V gene (reference sequence). Trimming left V 4 bases short and J 2 bases short, with 18 bases between. The CDR3 DNA reads as TGTGCCAGCAGCTCTTGGAGGGGCGGGGAGACCTACGAGCAGTACTTC. Translation: CASSSWRGGETYEQYF. Filled out from reference TRBV7-9 and TRBJ2-7, the complete variable domain reads DTGVSQNPRHKITKRGQNVTFRCDPISEHNRLYWYRQTLGQGPEFLTYFQNEAQLEKSRLLSDRFSAERPKGSFSTLEIQRTEQGDSAMYLCASSSWRGGETYEQYFGPGTRLTVT.

This clonotype was picked up a small number of times. This rearrangement joins TRBV5-1 to TRBJ2-1; D unclear. Trimming took 2 bases from V and 0 from J, leaving 9 bases between them. The length of the CDR3 is 15 residues. Germline V gene data show CDR1 as SGHRS and CDR2 as YFSETQ. CDR3 in amino acids: CASSLSPHSYNEQFF. The CDR3 DNA is TGCGCCAGCAGCTTAAGTCCACACTCCTACAATGAGCAGTTCTTC.